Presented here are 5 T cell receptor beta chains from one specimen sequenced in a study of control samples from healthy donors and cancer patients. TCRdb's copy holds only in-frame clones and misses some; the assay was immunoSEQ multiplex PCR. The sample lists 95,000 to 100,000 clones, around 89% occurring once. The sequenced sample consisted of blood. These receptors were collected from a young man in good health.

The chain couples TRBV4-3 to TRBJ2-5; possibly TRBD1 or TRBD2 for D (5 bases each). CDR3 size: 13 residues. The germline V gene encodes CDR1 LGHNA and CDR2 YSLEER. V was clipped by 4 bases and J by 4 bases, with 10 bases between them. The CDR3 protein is CASSRARGETQYF. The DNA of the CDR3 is TGCGCCAGCAGCCGGGCGAGGGGAGAGACCCAGTACTTC.

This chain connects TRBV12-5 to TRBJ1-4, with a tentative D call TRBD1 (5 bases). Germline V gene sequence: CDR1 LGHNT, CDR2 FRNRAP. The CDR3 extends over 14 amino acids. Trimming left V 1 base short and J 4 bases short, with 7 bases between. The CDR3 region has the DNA TGTGCTAGTGGTTTGGGACAGCTTAATGAAAAACTGTTTTTT. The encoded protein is CASGLGQLNEKLFF. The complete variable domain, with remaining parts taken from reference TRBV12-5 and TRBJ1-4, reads DARVTQTPRHKVTEMGQEVTMRCQPILGHNTVFWYRQTMMQGLELLAYFRNRAPLDDSGMPKDRFSAEMPDATLATLKIQPSEPRDSAVYFCASGLGQLNEKLFFGSGTQLSVL.

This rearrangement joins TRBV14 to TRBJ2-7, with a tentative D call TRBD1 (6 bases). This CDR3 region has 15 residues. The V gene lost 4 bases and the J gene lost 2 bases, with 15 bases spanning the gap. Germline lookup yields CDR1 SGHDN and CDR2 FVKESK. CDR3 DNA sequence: TGTGCCAGCAGCCCTAACCACAGGGTTACCTACGAGCAGTACTTC. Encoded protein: CASSPNHRVTYEQYF.

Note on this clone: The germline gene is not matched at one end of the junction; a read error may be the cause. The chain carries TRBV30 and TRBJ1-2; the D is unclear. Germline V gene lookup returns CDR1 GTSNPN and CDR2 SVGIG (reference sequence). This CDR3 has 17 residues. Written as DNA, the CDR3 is TGTGCCTGGAGTGTACCAAGCGTCTCTCGTCAAGGCTATGGCCACACCTTC. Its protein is CAWSVPSVSRQGYGHTF.

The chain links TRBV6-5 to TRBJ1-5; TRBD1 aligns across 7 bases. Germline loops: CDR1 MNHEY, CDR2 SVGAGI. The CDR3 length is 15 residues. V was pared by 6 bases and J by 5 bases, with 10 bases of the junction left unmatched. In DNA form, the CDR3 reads TGTGCCAGCAGAAAGCAGGGGGTAGGCGATCAGCCCCAGCATTTT. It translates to CASRKQGVGDQPQHF.